Below, one T cell receptor (beta chain) is given with its context. Its antigen is undetermined. Data came from immunoSEQ multiplex PCR; TCRdb stores just in-frame clones and leaves some out. The data show approximately 140,000 clones, about 90% seen once. With 0 bases removed from V and 11 bases from J, the gap between germline ends came to 16 bases. This CDR3 comprises 14 residues. Germline V gene sequence: CDR1 MNHEY, CDR2 SMNVEV (reference sequence). This specimen belongs to a study of T cell responses to AZD1222 COVID-19 vaccine. Study outcomes and limitations: Clonal diversity was possibly underestimated, and white British individuals and females predominated among donors. Repertoires in all cases were sampled only once the peak T cell response had passed. The span of vaccine-associated CD4 TCRs extended across spike, with dominance at 160-218 and 743-854.

The source is an adult who received the AZD1222 COVID-19 vaccine. The chain recombines TRBV27 with TRBJ1-1; D unresolved. This specimen consisted of peripheral blood, obtained 28 days after the second AZD1222 dose. CDR3 in amino acids: CASSLSLGSGDAFF. CDR3 DNA: TGTGCCAGCAGTTTATCTTTGGGGAGCGGAGACGCTTTCTTT.